The next 10 T cell receptor beta chains were all read from a single sample in a study of OX40 agonist ivuxolimab in advanced cancers. Method: immunoSEQ multiplex PCR; TCRdb's copy keeps in-frame clones and lacks some. Among tens of thousands of clones, roughly four fifths were seen once, and the ten largest hold around 4.5%. The sequenced sample was CD4+ or CD8+ T cells sorted from blood, obtained in a trial of the OX40 agonist ivuxolimab. These receptors originate from an adult with an advanced solid tumor such as melanoma, head and neck, liver or kidney cancer.

V and J are TRBV28 and TRBJ2-2, with D perhaps matching TRBD2 (6 bases). V was trimmed by 8 bases and J by 4 bases, leaving 20 bases between them. Germline CDR1 reads MDHEN; CDR2 reads SYDVKM. The CDR3 totals 16 residues. The CDR3 sequence: CASGGVGRSSTGELFF. DNA for the CDR3: TGTGCCAGCGGAGGGGTCGGGAGATCGAGCACCGGGGAGCTGTTTTTT. Filled out from reference TRBV28 and TRBJ2-2, the complete variable domain reads DVKVTQSSRYLVKRTGEKVFLECVQDMDHENMFWYRQDPGLGLRLIYFSYDVKMKEKGDIPEGYSVSREKKERFSLILESASTNQTSMYLCASGGVGRSSTGELFFGEGSRLTVL.

About this clone: Other DNA variants within this sample encode the same CDR3. V is TRBV19 and J is TRBJ1-1; tentative D call: TRBD1 (5 bases). The germline CDR1 and CDR2 sequences are LNHDA and SQIVND (reference sequence). The CDR3 covers 14 residues. V lost 1 base and J lost 0, with 6 bases in between. Here the CDR3 reads CASSIGQMNTEAFF. The CDR3 DNA reads TGTGCCAGTAGTATAGGACAGATGAACACTGAAGCTTTCTTT.

This clone appeared a single time. The chain employs TRBV7-3 and TRBJ1-5; no clear D gene. The CDR3 length is 13 residues. V lost 1 base to trimming and J lost 1 base, with 2 bases between them. CDR1 SGHTA and CDR2 FQGTGA come from the germline V gene. CDR3 sequence: CASSLNSNQPQHF. The CDR3 DNA is TGTGCCAGCAGCTTAAACAGCAATCAGCCCCAGCATTTT.

A few counts support this clone. V gene TRBV28 combines with J gene TRBJ1-5, with D perhaps TRBD1 (6 bases). In germline, CDR1 is MDHEN, CDR2 SYDVKM. The V gene lost 5 bases and the J gene lost 3 bases, with 11 bases spanning the gap. The length of the CDR3 is 14 residues. This chain's CDR3 is CASSRRQANQPQHF. The DNA of the CDR3 is TGTGCCAGCAGTCGGAGACAGGCCAATCAGCCCCAGCATTTT.

The rearrangement joins TRBV11-2 to TRBJ1-6, with D unresolved. Germline assignment: CDR1 SGHAT and CDR2 FQNNGV. The CDR3 covers 13 residues. Trimming removed 5 bases from V and 17 bases from J, with 19 bases in between. The CDR3 sequence: CASSPTRIGLVHF. The CDR3, as DNA: TGTGCCAGCAGCCCCACCCGAATCGGACTAGTCCACTTT.

The chain employs TRBV27 and TRBJ1-2, with D perhaps matching TRBD1 (5 bases). CDR1 is MNHEY, CDR2 SMNVEV, per germline (reference sequence). The CDR3 sequence is 14 residues long. Trimming took 3 bases from V and 6 from J, leaving 14 bases between them. This CDR3 is CASSFSREGNGYTF. The DNA for the CDR3 is TGTGCCAGCAGTTTCTCCAGGGAGGGGAATGGCTACACCTTC.

The chain uses TRBV5-5 and TRBJ1-1, with 12 nucleotides matching TRBD1. Germline V gene sequence: CDR1 SGHKS, CDR2 YYEKEE (reference sequence). V trimming: 3 bases; J trimming: 4 bases; junction bases outside the gene matches: 1. The CDR3 runs 14 residues. CDR3 protein: CASSWGQGATEAFF. The CDR3 region has the DNA TGTGCCAGCAGCTGGGGACAGGGGGCCACTGAAGCTTTCTTT.

The chain combines TRBV6-4 with TRBJ1-2; D call uncertain. CDR3 length: 13 amino acids. Per the germline V gene, CDR1 is MRHNA and CDR2 is SNTAGT. Trimming removed 6 bases at V and 6 bases at J, with 14 bases between. The CDR3 protein is CASSPTGSNGYTF. DNA for the CDR3: TGTGCCAGCAGCCCGACGGGGAGTAATGGCTACACCTTC.

The V call is TRBV28, the J call TRBJ1-1, with 12 bases aligning to TRBD1. CDR1 MDHEN and CDR2 SYDVKM come from the germline V gene. The CDR3 is made up of 18 amino acids. The ends lost 4 bases at V and 4 bases at J; junction bases unmatched: 13. Here the CDR3 DNA reads TGTGCCAGCAGTTCAACACCGGGACAGGGGGCTCTGATCACTGAAGCTTTCTTT. Protein: CASSSTPGQGALITEAFF. Supplemented by reference TRBV28 and TRBJ1-1, the full variable domain reads DVKVTQSSRYLVKRTGEKVFLECVQDMDHENMFWYRQDPGLGLRLIYFSYDVKMKEKGDIPEGYSVSREKKERFSLILESASTNQTSMYLCASSSTPGQGALITEAFFGQGTRLTVV.

The gene calls are TRBV10-3 and TRBJ2-7; D unclear. V lost 0 bases and J lost 6, with 18 bases in between. CDR1 and CDR2 from the germline V gene are ENHRY and SYGVKD. CDR3 length equals 16 residues. This CDR3 reads CAISESVQNKASEQYF. DNA of the CDR3: TGTGCCATCAGTGAGTCAGTACAGAACAAGGCATCCGAGCAGTACTTC.